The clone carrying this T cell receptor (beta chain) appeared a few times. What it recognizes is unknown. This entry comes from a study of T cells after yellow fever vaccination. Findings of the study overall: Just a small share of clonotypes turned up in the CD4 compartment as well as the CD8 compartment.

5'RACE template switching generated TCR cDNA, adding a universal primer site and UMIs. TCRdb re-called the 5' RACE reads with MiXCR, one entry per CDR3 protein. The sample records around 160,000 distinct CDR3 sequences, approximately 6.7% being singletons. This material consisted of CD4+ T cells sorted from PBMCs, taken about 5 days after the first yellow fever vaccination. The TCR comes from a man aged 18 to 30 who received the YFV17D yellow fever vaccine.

CDR3 loop: CASSLNRALNEQFF. The CDR3 DNA is TGTGCCAGCAGCCTAAACCGGGCCCTCAATGAGCAGTTCTTC. The chain has TRBV7-2 and TRBJ2-1; the D is unclear. The CDR3 runs 14 residues. Between the trimmed V and J ends, which lost 5 bases and 6 bases, there was a span of 14 bases. In germline, CDR1 is SGHTA, CDR2 FQGNSA.